The present TCR beta chain was sequenced within a study of blood T cells in healthy people across ages. It was with a sample-barcoded 5' primer and a J-beta primer mix that a second PCR of about 6 to 11 cycles was run. TCRdb re-analysed the 5' RACE reads in MiXCR, keeping a single row per CDR3 protein. The sample includes around 1,900,000 distinct CDR3 sequences, approximately 39% of them seen just once. Study results and limitations: More naive CD4+ cells and higher diversity were found in long-lived than in aged donors. CMV status of donors was unknown, possibly confounding expanded clonotype changes. Total diversity from one million sequenced T cells was likely underestimated.

Regarding this clonotype: Antigen unknown.

The donors, all healthy, were Caucasians living in Russia, aged about 6 to 90. The CDR3 spans 14 residues. V dropped 10 bases and J dropped 1; count of bases not matched to a gene: 7. The germline gives CDR1 SNHLY, CDR2 FYNNEI. The receptor was derived from a human donor in good health. The sequenced material came from blood. V gene TRBV2 combines with J gene TRBJ2-4; 7 bases are a match to TRBD1. CDR3 in amino acids: CAIGGWEAKNIQYF. The CDR3 bases are TGTGCCATAGGGGGCTGGGAGGCCAAAAACATTCAGTACTTC.